The 29 T cell receptor beta chains listed next were all sequenced from one sample in a study of read filtering for tumor transcriptome and immune sequencing. The library was built from roughly 400 ng RNA with molecular barcoded adaptors for alpha/delta and beta/gamma chains. TCRdb ran MiXCR on the reads and lists one entry per CDR3 protein. Of 62,000 or so distinct CDR3 sequences detected, more than 20% appear once; the ten largest clones hold roughly 17%. Source material: a population of CD138-negative cells sorted from bone marrow. The receptors shown here come from a donor older than 35 with multiple myeloma.

This clonotype was recorded many times. The rearrangement links TRBV25-1 to TRBJ2-3, with D unclear. CDR3 length: 12 residues. Between the trimmed V and J ends, which lost 6 bases and 0 bases, there was a span of 4 bases. In germline, CDR1 is MGHDK, CDR2 SYGVNS. CDR3 bases: TGTGCCAGCAGCGATAGCACAGATACGCAGTATTTT. This codes for CASSDSTDTQYF.

About this clonotype itself: A read error is possible here, since a much larger clone lies one base away. The chain recombines TRBV4-1 with TRBJ1-4, with a possible D match to TRBD1 (6 bases). This CDR3 is built from 21 residues. Per the germline V gene, CDR1 is MGHRA and CDR2 is YSYEKL. CDR3 loop: CASSQERGGYAPRPSNEKLFF. DNA for the CDR3: TGTGCCAGCAGCCAAGAACGAGGGGGATATGCCCCCCGACCGAGTAATGAAAAACTGTTTTTT.

In its sample, this clonotype was seen many times. The chain recombines TRBV7-6 with TRBJ2-1; 9 bases fit TRBD2. V lost 3 bases and J lost 3; bases outside the gene matches: 3. Looked up from germline, CDR1 is SGHVS and CDR2 is FNYEAQ. The CDR3 runs 15 residues. CDR3 loop: CASSFSGRGYNEQFF. The DNA for the CDR3 is TGTGCCAGCAGCTTTAGCGGGAGAGGCTACAATGAGCAGTTCTTC.

This clonotype has a count of ten or more. The junction shows a germline mismatch at one end, possibly a read error. The chain carries TRBV10-3 and TRBJ2-2, with 9 positions matching TRBD2. The CDR3 runs to 15 residues. The germline V gene has CDR1 ENHRY and CDR2 SYGVKD. The CDR3 sequence: CATRGGGENTGELSF. Written as DNA, the CDR3 is TGTGCCACGCGGGGGGGGGGAGAGAACACCGGGGAGCTGTCTTTT.

This clonotype was found many times. This sequence joins TRBV20-1 and TRBJ2-7, with 7 bases lining up with TRBD1. Germline CDR1 reads DFQATT; CDR2 reads SNEGSKA (reference sequence). The CDR3 is 15 amino acids. Trimming removed 6 bases from V and 1 base from J; junction bases left unmatched: 12. CDR3 protein: CSADRQGRGSYEQYF. For the CDR3, the DNA is TGCAGTGCGGACCGACAGGGTAGAGGGTCCTACGAGCAGTACTTC.

This clonotype was detected only once. V gene TRBV18 combines with J gene TRBJ2-7; a possible D gene is TRBD2 (6 bases). CDR1 and CDR2 (germline): KGHSH, LQKENI. CDR3 length equals 16 residues. Trimming removed 3 bases from V and 4 bases from J, with 19 bases in between. DNA of the CDR3: TGTGCCAGCTCACCCGGTTTGGGCGGGACTTCGTACGAGCAGTACTTC. Translated: CASSPGLGGTSYEQYF.

This clonotype appeared a few times. V and J are TRBV5-1 and TRBJ1-3; D unclear. CDR1 SGHRS and CDR2 YFSETQ come from the germline V gene. Trimming removed 5 bases from V and 0 bases from J, with 9 bases in between. The CDR3 extends over 14 amino acids. The CDR3 sequence is CASRFQTSGNTIYF. In DNA, the CDR3 is TGCGCCAGCAGGTTCCAGACCTCTGGAAACACCATATATTTT.

This clonotype came up a few times. The chain couples TRBV20-1 to TRBJ1-5; D perhaps matches TRBD1 (6 bases). Trimming removed 6 bases from V and 8 bases from J, with 17 bases in between. The CDR3 runs to 13 residues. Germline V gives CDR1 DFQATT, CDR2 SNEGSKA (reference sequence). The CDR3: CSAEGGPREPQHF. The CDR3 DNA sequence: TGCAGTGCAGAGGGGGGGCCTAGGGAGCCCCAGCATTTT.

The chain joins TRBV7-6 to TRBJ2-1; D gene ambiguous. CDR1 is SGHVS and CDR2 is FNYEAQ in the germline V gene. The CDR3 covers 16 residues. The ends were cut back, 3 bases at V and 7 bases at J, with 19 bases in the middle. The CDR3 bases are TGTGCCAGCAGCTTGCTATCCGGGTTGATCATGAATGAGCAGTTCTTC. Translating gives CASSLLSGLIMNEQFF.

This clonotype has at least ten counts. The chain carries TRBV20-1 and TRBJ1-5; no definite D call. The germline gives CDR1 DFQATT, CDR2 SNEGSKA (reference sequence). The length of the CDR3 is 13 residues. Trimming removed 5 bases from V and 2 bases from J, with 10 bases in between. CDR3 coding DNA: TGCAGTGCTCTCCCGGGTGGCAATCAGCCCCAGCATTTT. Translating it yields CSALPGGNQPQHF.

This clonotype showed up just a few times. This chain uses TRBV7-9 with TRBJ2-3; D not certain. V was trimmed by 10 bases and J by 5 bases, leaving 10 bases between them. Germline CDR1 and CDR2: SEHNR and FQNEAQ (reference sequence). This CDR3 is built from 11 residues. The CDR3 reads CATSSGDTQYF. CDR3 nucleotide sequence: TGTGCCACCTCTTCAGGAGATACGCAGTATTTT.

Many counts were recorded for this clonotype. CDR3 residues: CASSLFLAGMSHNEQFF. The CDR3 DNA reads as TGCGCCAGCAGCTTGTTTCTAGCGGGTATGAGTCACAATGAGCAGTTCTTC. The rearrangement joins TRBV5-1 to TRBJ2-1; 8 bases agree with TRBD2. This CDR3 region has 17 residues. The V gene's germline CDR1 is SGHRS and CDR2 YFSETQ. V lost 1 base and J lost 5; bases outside the gene matches: 11.

This clonotype was picked up many times. The CDR3 DNA sequence: TGCGCCAGCAGCGAATATCAGGGGCGCCAAGAGACCCAGTACTTC. Amino acids: CASSEYQGRQETQYF. The chain links TRBV5-1 to TRBJ2-5; possible D gene TRBD1, 6 bases. CDR3 length: 15 amino acids. Trimming stripped 4 bases from V and 1 base from J, with 14 bases between. Germline V gives CDR1 SGHRS, CDR2 YFSETQ.

As regards this clonotype: With a much larger clone just one base away, this may be a read error. The chain joins TRBV4-2 to TRBJ1-1; D gene unclear. Per germline, CDR1 LGHNA and CDR2 YNFKEQ. The CDR3 sequence is 13 residues long. The CDR3: CATSQALNTEAFF. The CDR3 coding sequence is TGTGCCACCAGCCAAGCCCTGAACACTGAAGCTTTCTTT.

There are many counts of this clonotype. J is TRBJ1-2 and V is TRBV28; D might be TRBD1 (5 bases). The CDR3 loop spans 13 amino acids. V lost 4 bases, J lost 2 bases, and 8 bases lay in between. Germline loops: CDR1 MDHEN, CDR2 SYDVKM. This CDR3 is CASSWDGNYGYTF. The CDR3 nucleotides read TGTGCCAGCAGTTGGGACGGCAACTATGGCTACACCTTC.

The V gene is TRBV11-2, the J gene TRBJ2-1, with TRBD2 matching over 11 bases. The trim removed 11 bases at V and 8 bases at J, leaving 11 bases unmatched. The germline V gene encodes CDR1 SGHAT and CDR2 FQNNGV. The CDR3 has 14 amino acids. CDR3 bases: TGTGCCCGCGCCTTCCGACTAGCGGGGTATGAGCAGTTCTTC. It yields the protein CARAFRLAGYEQFF.

Comments on this clonotype: A junction end diverges from the germline sequence, so it may reflect a read error. The V and J genes are TRBV28 and TRBJ1-1; the D gene is possibly TRBD1 (5 bases). CDR1 MDHEN and CDR2 SYDVKM come from the germline V gene. The CDR3 totals 17 residues. The CDR3 protein is CSSTLLGTDKWYTEAFF. CDR3 nucleotide sequence: TGTTCCAGCACCCTGCTTGGGACTGACAAGTGGTACACTGAAGCTTTCTTT.

In its sample, this clonotype was seen many times. This chain uses TRBV7-9 with TRBJ2-1, with 8 nucleotides matching TRBD1. The CDR3 runs 13 residues. The V gene end was trimmed by 5 bases and the J gene end by 5 bases; junction bases not matched to a gene: 2. Germline lookup yields CDR1 SEHNR and CDR2 FQNEAQ (reference sequence). CDR3 bases: TGTGCCAGCAGCGACAGGGGAAACAATGAGCAGTTCTTC. It encodes CASSDRGNNEQFF. The whole variable domain, remainder taken from reference TRBV7-9 and TRBJ2-1, is DTGVSQNPRHKITKRGQNVTFRCDPISEHNRLYWYRQTLGQGPEFLTYFQNEAQLEKSRLLSDRFSAERPKGSFSTLEIQRTEQGDSAMYLCASSDRGNNEQFFGPGTRLTVL.

This clonotype was detected many times. The V and J genes are TRBV10-3 and TRBJ1-4; D perhaps matches TRBD1 (5 bases). The CDR3 totals 16 residues. V lost 3 bases and J 7 bases, leaving 18 bases between the germline ends. Germline CDR1 reads ENHRY; CDR2 reads SYGVKD. The CDR3 spells CAISDGGDGRGEKLFF. The CDR3, as DNA: TGTGCCATCAGTGACGGGGGGGATGGTCGTGGTGAAAAACTGTTTTTT.

This clonotype was counted ten times or more. The genes are TRBV12-3 or TRBV12-4 and TRBJ1-5; possible D gene TRBD1, 6 bases. CDR3 length: 12 amino acids. V lost 7 bases, J lost 4 bases, and 8 bases lay in between. For the CDR3, the DNA is TGTGCCAGCACTCAGGGGAATCAGCCCCAGCATTTT. Translating gives CASTQGNQPQHF.

This clonotype was seen more than once but under ten times. The rearrangement uses TRBV7-9 and TRBJ2-2, with D hard to call. CDR3 length equals 14 residues. Per the germline V gene, CDR1 is SEHNR and CDR2 is FQNEAQ (reference sequence). V lost 7 bases and J 3 bases, leaving 12 bases between the germline ends. In DNA, the CDR3 is TGTGCCAGCAACCCTAAAAGCTACACCGGGGAGCTGTTTTTT. Translating it yields CASNPKSYTGELFF. Together with reference TRBV7-9 and TRBJ2-2, the CDR3 gives the full variable domain: DTGVSQNPRHKITKRGQNVTFRCDPISEHNRLYWYRQTLGQGPEFLTYFQNEAQLEKSRLLSDRFSAERPKGSFSTLEIQRTEQGDSAMYLCASNPKSYTGELFFGEGSRLTVL.

Within the sample, this clonotype is medium-sized. The rearrangement joins TRBV6-2 or TRBV6-3 to TRBJ2-7; D is perhaps TRBD1 or TRBD2 (5 bases each). Germline V CDR1 and CDR2: MNHEY, SVGEGT. The ends were cut back, 0 bases at V and 0 bases at J, with 9 bases in the middle. This CDR3 is 15 amino acids long. Written as DNA, the CDR3 is TGTGCCAGCAGTTACTCCGGGACGTACTCCTACGAGCAGTACTTC. Protein: CASSYSGTYSYEQYF.

At least ten counts were recorded for this clonotype. The J gene is TRBJ2-1, the V gene TRBV19; no definite D call. The ends were cut back, 5 bases at V and 2 bases at J, with 10 bases in the middle. The germline V gene encodes CDR1 LNHDA and CDR2 SQIVND (reference sequence). This CDR3 is built from 14 residues. The CDR3 spells CASSGSATYNEQFF. The DNA of the CDR3 is TGTGCCAGTAGTGGTTCCGCCACCTACAATGAGCAGTTCTTC.

This clonotype has at least ten counts. The CDR3 sequence: CASSPRVDTQYF. Written as DNA, the CDR3 is TGTGCCAGCAGCCCGCGGGTAGATACGCAGTATTTT. The genes are TRBV3-1 and TRBJ2-3; D possibly corresponds to TRBD2 (5 bases). Germline CDR1 LGHDT, CDR2 YNNKEL (reference sequence). This CDR3 region has 12 residues. Trimming shortened V by 4 bases and J by 5 bases, and 7 bases separated the two germline ends.

The chain is built from TRBV28 and TRBJ2-7; TRBD2 matches 13 bases. Looked up from germline, CDR1 is MDHEN and CDR2 is SYDVKM. The length of the CDR3 is 16 residues. After removal of 4 bases from V and 2 bases from J, the junction contained 5 bases not matched to a gene. CDR3 loop: CASSSTSGRFPYEQYF. CDR3 in DNA: TGTGCCAGCAGTTCGACTAGCGGGAGGTTCCCCTACGAGCAGTACTTC.

This clonotype was found many times. The chain uses TRBV5-1 and TRBJ2-5; D is undetermined. Between the trimmed V and J ends, which lost 0 bases and 5 bases, there was a span of 11 bases. CDR1 is SGHRS, CDR2 YFSETQ, per germline. The CDR3 totals 14 residues. The CDR3 loop is CASSLGSADETQYF. The CDR3 coding sequence is TGCGCCAGCAGCTTGGGCAGCGCGGATGAGACCCAGTACTTC.

The CDR3 reads CASSSPHRSGSREQYF. CDR3 in DNA: TGTGCCAGCAGCTCCCCGCACCGGTCAGGGTCTCGGGAGCAGTACTTC. The chain recombines TRBV7-8 with TRBJ2-7; maybe TRBD1 (5 bases). Germline loops: CDR1 SGHVS, CDR2 FQNEAQ. Deletions cut 4 bases from V and 7 bases from J, with 23 bases between. This CDR3 region has 16 residues.

As concerns this clonotype: This likely stems from a read error, as it lies one base from a far larger clone. This chain uses TRBV11-1 with TRBJ2-1, with TRBD2 matching 12 bases. Germline loops: CDR1 SGHAT, CDR2 FQDESV (reference sequence). The CDR3 extends over 16 amino acids. CDR3 bases: TGTGTCAGCAGCGGTGGACTAGCGGGGTTGAATAATGAGCAGTTCTTC. Its protein is CVSSGGLAGLNNEQFF.

A few counts support this clonotype. The chain's CDR3 is CASSLQGFGELFF. The CDR3 bases are TGTGCCAGCAGTTTACAGGGGTTCGGGGAGCTGTTTTTT. This rearrangement joins TRBV27 to TRBJ2-2, with D perhaps TRBD1 (6 bases). In germline, CDR1 is MNHEY, CDR2 SMNVEV (reference sequence). This CDR3 comprises 13 residues. V lost 2 bases and J lost 7, with 8 bases in between.